What follows describes a single TCR beta chain. Its specificity is unknown. The record originates from a study of T cell responses to AZD1222 COVID-19 vaccine. Regarding the study as a whole: Dominant at 160-218 and 743-854, vaccine-associated CD4 TCRs also spanned spike. Repertoires were obtained solely post-peak T cell response. Females made up more of the donors, who were largely white British, and clonal diversity may have come out too low.

Method: immunoSEQ multiplex PCR; TCRdb's copy keeps in-frame clones and lacks some. The sample consists of 83,000 or so clones, around 93% of them appearing once. The CDR3 sequence is 15 residues long. V lost 5 bases and J 3 bases, leaving 13 bases between the germline ends. Germline CDR1 and CDR2: PRHDT and FYEKMQ (reference sequence). Researchers grouped second doses given at about 4 or about 12 weeks into one pool. This chain uses TRBV13 with TRBJ2-2, with TRBD1 as a possible D gene (7 bases). Here the sequenced sample was peripheral blood, taken 28 days after the second AZD1222 dose. The receptor comes from an adult who received the AZD1222 COVID-19 vaccine. Here the CDR3 DNA reads TGTGCCAGCAGCCAAGACAGGGAGGACACCGGGGAGCTGTTTTTT. It codes for CASSQDREDTGELFF.